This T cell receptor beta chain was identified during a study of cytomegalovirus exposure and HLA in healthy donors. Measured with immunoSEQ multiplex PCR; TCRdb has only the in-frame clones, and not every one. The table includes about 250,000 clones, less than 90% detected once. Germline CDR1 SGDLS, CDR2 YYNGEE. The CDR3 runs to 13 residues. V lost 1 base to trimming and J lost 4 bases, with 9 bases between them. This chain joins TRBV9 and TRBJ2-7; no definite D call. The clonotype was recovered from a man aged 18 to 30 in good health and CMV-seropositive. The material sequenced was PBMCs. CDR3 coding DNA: TGTGCCAGCAGCGTAAACGGTGGGTACGAGCAGTACTTC. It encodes CASSVNGGYEQYF.